This is a list of T cell receptor beta chains from one sample in a study of blood T cells in healthy people across ages. Using its own MiXCR run on the 5' RACE reads, TCRdb lists one record per CDR3 protein. This sample yields around 970,000 distinct CDR3 sequences, of which 51% are seen a single time; around a fifth belongs to the top ten. The sequenced material came from blood. The receptors derive from a woman aged 55 to 70 in good health. CDR3s include the opening cysteine and the closing phenylalanine or tryptophan. D genes are given only for firm matches. Size is stated for part of the rows, as once, few or many counts, or as a class when the clone is expanded.

V gene	clone size	D gene	CDR3 length	J gene	CDR3 protein	CDR3 DNA
TRBV7-2	few	TRBD2	16	TRBJ2-7	CASSLGRRGRLVEQYF	TGTGCCAGCAGCTTAGGCCGACGCGGGAGACTTGTCGAGCAGTACTTC
TRBV20-1	once	.	12	TRBJ2-7	CSAPHPSYEQYF	TGCAGTGCTCCACACCCTTCCTACGAGCAGTACTTC
TRBV6-5	.	.	14	TRBJ2-5	CASRGAGYRKTQYF	TGTGCCTCAAGGGGGGCAGGGTATAGGAAGACCCAGTACTTC
TRBV4-1	once	TRBD2	16	TRBJ2-7	CASSPSLAGASYEQYF	TGCGCCAGCAGCCCTTCACTAGCGGGAGCTTCTTACGAGCAGTACTTC
TRBV18	.	.	12	TRBJ2-7	CASSPISDEQYF	TGTGCCAGCTCACCAATTAGTGACGAGCAGTACTTC
TRBV5-1	.	.	14	TRBJ1-5	CASSLEGVGQPQHF	TGCGCCAGCAGCTTGGAGGGGGTCGGTCAGCCCCAGCATTTT
TRBV4-3	few	TRBD2	19	TRBJ2-7	CASSQEGPGLAEGSYEQYF	TGCGCCAGCAGCCAGGAGGGGCCGGGACTAGCGGAGGGAAGCTACGAGCAGTACTTC
TRBV6-2/TRBV6-3	few	.	14	TRBJ1-1	CASRPSGRTPEAFF	TGTGCCAGCAGGCCCTCCGGGCGAACACCTGAAGCTTTCTTT
TRBV24-1	.	.	12	TRBJ1-2	CATSDRLDGYTF	TGTGCCACCAGTGACCGACTAGACGGCTACACCTTC
TRBV18	.	.	13	TRBJ2-5	CASSPRLKETQYF	TGTGCCAGCTCACCGCGGTTAAAAGAGACCCAGTACTTC
TRBV29-1	.	TRBD2	12	TRBJ2-1	CSVRLAGGEQFF	TGCAGCGTGAGACTAGCGGGAGGTGAGCAGTTCTTC
TRBV11-2	few	TRBD1	16	TRBJ2-7	CASSPINRQGDYEQYF	TGTGCCAGCAGCCCAATCAACCGACAGGGGGACTACGAGCAGTACTTC
TRBV3-1	.	TRBD1	14	TRBJ2-7	CASSEMDRAYEQYF	TGTGCCAGCAGCGAGATGGACAGGGCCTACGAGCAGTACTTC
TRBV4-1	.	TRBD2	16	TRBJ2-5	CASSRIRTSGSTEQYF	TGCGCCAGCAGCCGCATCCGGACTAGCGGGAGTACTGAGCAGTACTTC
TRBV7-2	.	.	16	TRBJ2-4	CASSPGRNLAKNIQYF	TGTGCCAGCAGCCCCGGACGGAACCTAGCCAAAAACATTCAGTACTTC
TRBV4-3	.	TRBD1	18	TRBJ1-4	CASSWMVRGPATNEKLFF	TGCGCCAGCAGCTGGATGGTCAGGGGGCCCGCAACTAATGAAAAACTGTTTTTT
TRBV5-1	few	.	14	TRBJ2-7	CASSEGWDSYEQYF	TGCGCCAGCAGTGAAGGATGGGACTCCTACGAGCAGTACTTC
TRBV12-3/TRBV12-4	.	.	15	TRBJ2-4	CASSSEGGSVNIQYF	TGTGCCAGCAGCAGCGAGGGGGGGTCGGTGAACATTCAGTACTTC
TRBV19	.	.	16	TRBJ2-2	CASSIPGGASTGELFF	TGTGCCAGTAGTATACCGGGCGGCGCATCCACCGGGGAGCTGTTTTTT
TRBV27	.	.	19	TRBJ2-3	CASSLSAIITGASGDTKYF	TGTGCCAGCAGTTTATCCGCAATCATAACAGGCGCATCAGGAGATACGAAGTATTTT
TRBV27	.	.	15	TRBJ2-5	CASSLSRLAQETQYF	TGTGCCAGCAGTTTATCACGGTTGGCGCAAGAGACCCAGTACTTC
TRBV2	.	.	16	TRBJ2-5	CASKRSGTSVRETQYF	TGTGCCAGCAAGAGATCCGGGACGAGCGTCAGAGAGACCCAGTACTTC
TRBV28	.	.	15	TRBJ1-2	CASSVTGKANYGYTF	TGTGCCAGCAGTGTTACAGGGAAAGCTAACTATGGCTACACCTTC
TRBV27	.	.	18	TRBJ2-1	CASSLYGLTTYSYNEQFF	TGTGCCAGCAGTTTATACGGGCTCACAACCTACTCCTACAATGAGCAGTTCTTC
TRBV6-5	.	.	12	TRBJ1-2	CASSAPEGGYTF	TGTGCCAGCAGTGCCCCTGAAGGGGGCTACACCTTC
TRBV20-1	.	.	14	TRBJ2-3	CSAKGTVKGDTQYF	TGCAGTGCAAAGGGGACGGTGAAAGGAGATACGCAGTATTTT
TRBV20-1	once	TRBD1	15	TRBJ2-7	CSAPRDRRSSYEQYF	TGCAGTGCTCCAAGGGACAGACGGAGCTCCTACGAGCAGTACTTC